These 28 T cell receptor beta chains were sequenced from one sample in a study of T cell clonotyping in hematopoietic cell transplantation. The time point here: recipient sample about 28 days before transplant, after cytoreduction. Sequenced by immunoSEQ multiplex PCR; TCRdb stores in-frame clones only, minus some. Found here are under 45,000 clones, roughly 95% of them singletons; the top ten hold around 1.6%. The sample was peripheral blood mononuclear cells, taken before stem cell transplant. Source of these receptors: a man aged 35 to 55 with chronic myeloid leukemia. Some clones in this sample may be carry-over from other donors' samples.

The V and J genes are TRBV11-1 and TRBJ1-1; 7 nucleotides agree with TRBD1. Per the germline V gene, CDR1 is SGHAT and CDR2 is FQDESV (reference sequence). With 1 base clipped from V and 9 bases from J, the junction kept 5 bases outside the gene matches. This CDR3 region has 13 residues. The CDR3 spells CASSLDRTGQAFF. DNA of the CDR3: TGTGCCAGCAGCTTAGATAGGACAGGCCAAGCTTTCTTT.

The CDR3 DNA is TGTGCCAGCAGCTTGGAGGGTCGGATAGACACCTATAATTCACCCCTCCACTTT. Amino acids: CASSLEGRIDTYNSPLHF. V usage is TRBV5-8 and J usage is TRBJ1-6; unclear D gene. CDR1 and CDR2 from the germline V gene are SGHTS and YDEGEE. The CDR3 runs 18 residues. The V end lost 0 bases, the J end lost 2 bases, and 15 bases lay between the germline ends.

This chain links TRBV27 with TRBJ2-7, with TRBD2 as a possible D gene (6 bases). The CDR3 has 14 residues. CDR1 and CDR2 from the germline V gene are MNHEY and SMNVEV (reference sequence). V was trimmed by 3 bases and J by 3 bases, leaving 12 bases between them. CDR3 nucleotides: TGTGCCAGCAGTTTGAGGAGGGCACACTACGAGCAGTACTTC. Translating it yields CASSLRRAHYEQYF.

The V gene is TRBV28, the J gene TRBJ1-3, with D maybe TRBD1 (5 bases). The V and J ends lost 6 bases and 2 bases respectively, with 14 bases between them. The germline V gene has CDR1 MDHEN and CDR2 SYDVKM. The CDR3 has 15 amino acids. The chain's CDR3 is CASSLTASTGNTIYF. The CDR3 nucleotides are TGTGCCAGCAGCCTGACAGCTTCAACTGGAAACACCATATATTTT.

This chain connects TRBV11-2 to TRBJ2-4; the D gene is possibly TRBD2 (6 bases). The CDR3 runs 14 residues. Germline V gene lookup returns CDR1 SGHAT and CDR2 FQNNGV. V lost 0 bases and J lost 7, with 10 bases in between. The CDR3 loop is CASSLEAGTNIQYF. The CDR3 coding sequence is TGTGCCAGCAGCTTAGAGGCGGGAACTAACATTCAGTACTTC.

The V and J genes are TRBV11-3 and TRBJ2-7, with D possibly matching TRBD2 (5 bases). The CDR3 loop spans 15 amino acids. With 1 base removed from V and 1 base from J, the gap between germline ends came to 11 bases. CDR1 is SGHNT, CDR2 YENEEA, per germline. Here the CDR3 DNA reads TGTGCCAGCAGCTTAGTAGAGGGCCGGTCCTACGAGCAGTACTTC. Encoded protein: CASSLVEGRSYEQYF.

This clone was observed a handful of times. This chain uses TRBV9 with TRBJ2-2, with D unclear. Germline loops: CDR1 SGDLS, CDR2 YYNGEE. V gave up 3 bases and J gave up 1 base, with 1 base separating them. The CDR3 is 12 amino acids. CDR3 region: CASSENTGELFF. DNA for the CDR3: TGTGCCAGCAGCGAGAACACCGGGGAGCTGTTTTTT.

J is TRBJ1-1 and V is TRBV4-1; possibly TRBD1 for D (5 bases). Per the germline V gene, CDR1 is MGHRA and CDR2 is YSYEKL. The CDR3 sequence is 17 residues long. Trimming removed 0 bases from V and 2 bases from J, with 16 bases in between. The CDR3 nucleotides are TGCGCCAGCAGCCAAGACCCGAGGGCAGGGCTAAACACTGAAGCTTTCTTT. It yields the protein CASSQDPRAGLNTEAFF.

The rearrangement links TRBV19 to TRBJ1-5; tentative D call: TRBD1 (5 bases). Trimming removed 8 bases from V and 0 bases from J, with 14 bases in between. CDR1 is LNHDA, CDR2 SQIVND, per germline (reference sequence). The CDR3 runs to 15 residues. The CDR3 reads CASAGPGHSNQPQHF. Here the CDR3 DNA reads TGTGCCAGTGCTGGCCCGGGGCATAGCAATCAGCCCCAGCATTTT. The whole variable domain, remainder taken from reference TRBV19 and TRBJ1-5, is DGGITQSPKYLFRKEGQNVTLSCEQNLNHDAMYWYRQDPGQGLRLIYYSQIVNDFQKGDIAEGYSVSREKKESFPLTVTSAQKNPTAFYLCASAGPGHSNQPQHFGDGTRLSIL.

V is TRBV5-4 and J is TRBJ2-3; no firm D call. CDR1 SGHNT and CDR2 YYREEE come from the germline V gene (reference sequence). This CDR3 has 11 residues. Trimming shortened V by 6 bases and J by 6 bases, and 8 bases separated the two germline ends. CDR3 residues: CASTSLDTQYF. Here the CDR3 DNA reads TGTGCCAGCACCAGTCTGGATACGCAGTATTTT.

V usage is TRBV19 and J usage is TRBJ1-2; 10 positions match TRBD1. Germline-derived CDR1 and CDR2 are LNHDA and SQIVND (reference sequence). Losses at the gene ends were 2 bases for V and 4 bases for J; bases not matched to a gene: 10. This CDR3 comprises 17 residues. The CDR3 sequence: CASSITSGTGAAYGYTF. The CDR3 DNA follows: TGTGCCAGTAGTATAACTTCCGGGACAGGGGCTGCCTATGGCTACACCTTC.

The genes are TRBV28 and TRBJ1-5, with TRBD1 matching 7 bases. Germline V lookup: CDR1 MDHEN, CDR2 SYDVKM. The J segment lost 0 bases and the V segment lost 8 bases, leaving 13 bases of the junction unmatched. This CDR3 is built from 17 residues. The CDR3 region is CASGGFGTVNSNQPQHF. The CDR3 coding sequence is TGTGCCAGCGGGGGATTTGGGACAGTGAATAGCAATCAGCCCCAGCATTTT.

This chain connects TRBV4-1 to TRBJ1-1; D uncertain. Looked up from germline, CDR1 is MGHRA and CDR2 is YSYEKL. The CDR3 consists of 13 residues. The V end lost 4 bases, the J end lost 2 bases, and 8 bases lay between the germline ends. The CDR3 coding sequence is TGCGCCAGCAGCCGCCCCAGCAACACTGAAGCTTTCTTT. Its translation: CASSRPSNTEAFF.

The rearrangement uses TRBV7-2 and TRBJ2-2, with D perhaps TRBD2 (5 bases). The CDR3 runs to 15 residues. CDR1 and CDR2 (germline): SGHTA, FQGNSA. Trimming pared 3 bases from V and 0 bases from J, leaving 8 bases between. For the CDR3, the DNA is TGTGCCAGCAGCTTCCAGGAGGCGAACACCGGGGAGCTGTTTTTT. It specifies CASSFQEANTGELFF.

In nucleotides, the CDR3 is TGCAGCGTCACCACCGGGACAGGGATCTCCAATCAGCCCCAGCATTTT. This encodes CSVTTGTGISNQPQHF. This sequence joins TRBV29-1 and TRBJ1-5; TRBD1 matches at 9 bases. Looked up from germline, CDR1 is SQVTM and CDR2 is ANQGSEA. This CDR3 spans 16 amino acids. The J segment lost 3 bases and the V segment lost 6 bases, leaving 12 bases of the junction unmatched.

V and J are TRBV18 and TRBJ1-1, with D perhaps TRBD1 (5 bases). Trimming removed 0 bases from V and 3 bases from J, with 14 bases in between. This CDR3 has 16 amino acids. Germline assignment: CDR1 KGHSH and CDR2 LQKENI. The CDR3 here is CASSPPGGEIDTEAFF. The CDR3 coding sequence is TGTGCCAGCTCACCACCGGGAGGGGAGATCGACACTGAAGCTTTCTTT.

CDR3 in amino acids: CAWRVRGREETQYF. Written as DNA, the CDR3 is TGTGCCTGGAGGGTAAGGGGAAGAGAAGAGACCCAGTACTTC. The chain employs TRBV30 and TRBJ2-5, with a weak D call TRBD1 (5 bases). The CDR3 sequence is 14 residues long. V was trimmed by 3 bases and J by 3 bases, leaving 14 bases between them. The germline CDR1 and CDR2 sequences are GTSNPN and SVGIG (reference sequence). The variable domain in full, completed from reference TRBV30 and TRBJ2-5, reads SQTIHQWPATLVQPVGSPLSLECTVEGTSNPNLYWYRQAAGRGLQLLFYSVGIGQISSEVPQNLSASRPQDRQFILSSKKLLLSDSGFYLCAWRVRGREETQYFGPGTRLLVL.

This clone occurred once. This sequence joins TRBV6-5 and TRBJ1-4; 9 positions match TRBD1. The CDR3 has 15 amino acids. CDR1 MNHEY and CDR2 SVGAGI come from the germline V gene. The junction had 2 bases not matched to a gene; V was cut back by 0 bases and J by 6 bases. This chain's CDR3 is CASSYSWDRDEKLFF. In nucleotides, the CDR3 is TGTGCCAGCAGTTACTCCTGGGACAGGGATGAAAAACTGTTTTTT.

The chain is built from TRBV10-3 and TRBJ2-3; D remains unclear. The CDR3 runs 14 residues. Germline CDR1 ENHRY, CDR2 SYGVKD. Trimming stripped 2 bases from V and 3 bases from J, with 9 bases between. The CDR3 nucleotides read TGTGCCATCAGTGAGGGGCAGGATACAGATACGCAGTATTTT. Translated: CAISEGQDTDTQYF.

This clone is a singleton in its sample. The rearrangement links TRBV6-6 to TRBJ1-1; no clear D. CDR3 length equals 13 residues. V lost 5 bases, J lost 4 bases, and 11 bases lay in between. Germline V CDR1 and CDR2: MNHNY, SVGAGI (reference sequence). This CDR3 is CASSPQVGTEAFF. DNA for the CDR3: TGTGCCAGCAGTCCCCAGGTGGGCACTGAAGCTTTCTTT.

By share, this clone counts as medium-sized (0.01 to 0.1%). The CDR3 loop is CAWSKGQDNSPLHF. The CDR3 coding sequence is TGTGCCTGGAGTAAGGGACAGGATAATTCACCCCTCCACTTT. The chain uses TRBV30 and TRBJ1-6; 8 bases fit TRBD1. The CDR3 loop spans 14 amino acids. With V trimmed by 2 bases and J by 5 bases, 2 bases remained unmatched. Looked up from germline, CDR1 is GTSNPN and CDR2 is SVGIG (reference sequence).

J is TRBJ2-5 and V is TRBV19; a possible D gene is TRBD2 (5 bases). CDR1 is LNHDA, CDR2 SQIVND, per germline (reference sequence). V dropped 3 bases and J dropped 5 bases, with 16 bases sitting between them. There are 15 residues in the CDR3. The DNA of the CDR3 is TGTGCCAGTAGTATTCCGGGGATTTCTAAGGAGACCCAGTACTTC. This sequence encodes CASSIPGISKETQYF.

In this sample, this clone turned up once. The chain joins TRBV11-3 to TRBJ2-2; TRBD1 matches at 9 bases. Germline CDR1 reads SGHNT; CDR2 reads YENEEA. J lost 1 base, V lost 1 base, and 4 bases had no gene match. The CDR3 totals 17 residues. The CDR3 reads CASSLGWGQGNTGELFF. The CDR3 DNA is TGTGCCAGCAGCTTAGGATGGGGACAGGGGAACACCGGGGAGCTGTTTTTT. The entire variable domain, with the rest obtained from reference TRBV11-3 and TRBJ2-2, is as follows: EAGVVQSPRYKIIEKKQPVAFWCNPISGHNTLYWYLQNLGQGPELLIRYENEEAVDDSQLPKDRFSAERLKGVDSTLKIQPAELGDSAVYLCASSLGWGQGNTGELFFGEGSRLTVL.

This chain links TRBV9 with TRBJ1-2, with D unresolved. In germline, CDR1 is SGDLS, CDR2 YYNGEE. V lost 3 bases and J 7 bases, leaving 16 bases between the germline ends. The CDR3 spans 14 residues. In DNA, the CDR3 is TGTGCCAGCAGCGCCCAGCAAGGGCTCCTTGGCTACACCTTC. Translating it yields CASSAQQGLLGYTF.

The V gene is TRBV6-5, the J gene TRBJ2-1; 7 nucleotides line up with TRBD1. CDR1 is MNHEY and CDR2 is SVGAGI in the germline V gene. The CDR3 is made up of 14 amino acids. The trim removed 4 bases at V and 4 bases at J, leaving 4 bases unmatched. The CDR3 nucleotides are TGTGCCAGCAGTTCCGGACAGGCGTACAATGAGCAGTTCTTC. Its translation: CASSSGQAYNEQFF.

The chain couples TRBV2 to TRBJ2-7, with 11 bases that match TRBD1. The V gene's germline CDR1 is SNHLY and CDR2 FYNNEI. J was trimmed by 6 bases and V by 8 bases; bases with no gene match: 9. The CDR3 extends over 14 amino acids. The CDR3: CASGRMGTGGEQYF. The DNA of the CDR3 is TGTGCCAGCGGTCGGATGGGGACAGGGGGCGAGCAGTACTTC.

The V call is TRBV6-5, the J call TRBJ2-2; D is ambiguous. Between the trimmed V and J ends, which lost 1 base and 0 bases, there was a span of 6 bases. Germline lookup yields CDR1 MNHEY and CDR2 SVGAGI. This CDR3 is 15 amino acids long. The CDR3 spells CASSYWGANTGELFF. The CDR3 DNA reads TGTGCCAGCAGTTACTGGGGTGCGAACACCGGGGAGCTGTTTTTT.

V gene TRBV13 combines with J gene TRBJ1-5; D ambiguous. The CDR3 covers 15 residues. From germline, CDR1 is PRHDT and CDR2 FYEKMQ (reference sequence). V dropped 2 bases and J dropped 1 base, with 9 bases sitting between them. Written as DNA, the CDR3 is TGTGCCAGCAGCTTAAGAGGGTGGAGCAATCAGCCCCAGCATTTT. Its translation is CASSLRGWSNQPQHF.